The text below deals with one T cell receptor (beta chain). Which antigen it targets is not known. No much larger clone is present one base from it, and per-base qualities are unavailable. These data originate in a study of post-analysis software for immune sequencing data (dated by TCRdb to between 2014 and 2017). Some background on the complete study: Recorded disease courses included relapsing-remitting, secondary progressive and progressive-relapsing multiple sclerosis, with some patients lacking subtype annotation. A subset of samples was prepared in parallel using single-end sample barcoding, then pooled and co-amplified after Illumina adapter ligation. Patient repertoires were compared against roughly 12 previously published healthy control repertoires from donors aged roughly 6 to 26 years. Paper-wide results and their limitations: Direct clustering with F measure showed strong co-clustering of samples prepared in the same batch, prompting a batch-effect correction. The control group was slightly older than the multiple sclerosis patient group. Significantly lower normalized Chao1 diversity was found in multiple sclerosis patients than in controls, suggesting substantial peripheral T-cell clonal expansion.

Library preparation was by PCR. The reads were generated on an Illumina HiSeq 2500. To reduce PCR and sequencing biases, unique molecular identifiers were incorporated into the TCR beta cDNA libraries. About 0.5 million cDNA molecules were obtained for every 1 to 10 million input T cells, so each molecule roughly corresponded to one T cell. The patient libraries were prepared and sequenced using the same protocol as the earlier healthy control dataset. Samples belonging to the same batch were prepared together, multiplexed and sequenced on a shared HiSeq lane. Under the source paper's analysis protocol: MIGEC handled the raw barcoded reads, throwing out single-read molecular identifier groups before consensus assembly and CDR3 extraction. VDJtools was used for post-analysis of the clonotype tables, and diversity was normalized by down-sampling every dataset to the size of the smallest sample. Repertoire overlap clustering matched CDR3 amino acid but not nucleotide sequences to correct batch-related cross-sample contamination. TCRdb redid the processing of the public reads, applying fastp at Q25 and MiXCR, and retained in-frame beta chains. A single entry per CDR3 protein holds the most common genes and DNA from its merged rows. These V and J calls rely on TCRdb rather than the paper's analysis. The sample includes some 800,000 distinct CDR3 sequences, with roughly 46% observed a single time. Clones ranked in the top ten supply 4% to 5% of the sample.

TCR beta repertoires were profiled from peripheral blood of roughly twelve young patients with multiple sclerosis to demonstrate the VDJtools post-analysis software. Multiple sclerosis patients were children and adolescents aged roughly 6 to 16 years. Sequenced input: blood. The receptor comes from a girl between 5 and 17 years old with multiple sclerosis.

The CDR3 here reads CASSEGQKETQYF. The sequenced DNA is TGTGCCAGCAGCGAGGGACAGAAAGAGACCCAGTACTTC. The sequence links TRBV7-2 to TRBJ2-5; TRBD1 aligns with 7 central bases. After removal of 5 bases from V and 3 bases from J, the junction retains 3 bases not matched to a gene. Including cysteine and phenylalanine, the CDR3 has 13 amino acids. The entry retains the CDR3 DNA only, 39 bases that are in frame from base 1. CDR1 and CDR2 (SGHTA, FQGNSA) derive from the germline V gene.